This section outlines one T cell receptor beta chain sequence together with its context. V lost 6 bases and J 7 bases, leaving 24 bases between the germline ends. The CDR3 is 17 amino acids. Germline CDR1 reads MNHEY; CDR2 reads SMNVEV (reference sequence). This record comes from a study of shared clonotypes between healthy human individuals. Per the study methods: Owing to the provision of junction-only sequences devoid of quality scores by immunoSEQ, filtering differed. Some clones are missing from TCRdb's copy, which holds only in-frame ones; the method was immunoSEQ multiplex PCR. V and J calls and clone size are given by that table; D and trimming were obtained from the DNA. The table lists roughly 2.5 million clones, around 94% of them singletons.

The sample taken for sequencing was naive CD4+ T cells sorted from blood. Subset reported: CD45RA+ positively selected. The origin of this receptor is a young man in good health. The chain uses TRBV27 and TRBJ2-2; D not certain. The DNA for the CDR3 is TGTGCCAGCAGCCGAAAAAAAACGATCATCGGTGGCGGGGAGCTGTTTTTT. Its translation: CASSRKKTIIGGGELFF.